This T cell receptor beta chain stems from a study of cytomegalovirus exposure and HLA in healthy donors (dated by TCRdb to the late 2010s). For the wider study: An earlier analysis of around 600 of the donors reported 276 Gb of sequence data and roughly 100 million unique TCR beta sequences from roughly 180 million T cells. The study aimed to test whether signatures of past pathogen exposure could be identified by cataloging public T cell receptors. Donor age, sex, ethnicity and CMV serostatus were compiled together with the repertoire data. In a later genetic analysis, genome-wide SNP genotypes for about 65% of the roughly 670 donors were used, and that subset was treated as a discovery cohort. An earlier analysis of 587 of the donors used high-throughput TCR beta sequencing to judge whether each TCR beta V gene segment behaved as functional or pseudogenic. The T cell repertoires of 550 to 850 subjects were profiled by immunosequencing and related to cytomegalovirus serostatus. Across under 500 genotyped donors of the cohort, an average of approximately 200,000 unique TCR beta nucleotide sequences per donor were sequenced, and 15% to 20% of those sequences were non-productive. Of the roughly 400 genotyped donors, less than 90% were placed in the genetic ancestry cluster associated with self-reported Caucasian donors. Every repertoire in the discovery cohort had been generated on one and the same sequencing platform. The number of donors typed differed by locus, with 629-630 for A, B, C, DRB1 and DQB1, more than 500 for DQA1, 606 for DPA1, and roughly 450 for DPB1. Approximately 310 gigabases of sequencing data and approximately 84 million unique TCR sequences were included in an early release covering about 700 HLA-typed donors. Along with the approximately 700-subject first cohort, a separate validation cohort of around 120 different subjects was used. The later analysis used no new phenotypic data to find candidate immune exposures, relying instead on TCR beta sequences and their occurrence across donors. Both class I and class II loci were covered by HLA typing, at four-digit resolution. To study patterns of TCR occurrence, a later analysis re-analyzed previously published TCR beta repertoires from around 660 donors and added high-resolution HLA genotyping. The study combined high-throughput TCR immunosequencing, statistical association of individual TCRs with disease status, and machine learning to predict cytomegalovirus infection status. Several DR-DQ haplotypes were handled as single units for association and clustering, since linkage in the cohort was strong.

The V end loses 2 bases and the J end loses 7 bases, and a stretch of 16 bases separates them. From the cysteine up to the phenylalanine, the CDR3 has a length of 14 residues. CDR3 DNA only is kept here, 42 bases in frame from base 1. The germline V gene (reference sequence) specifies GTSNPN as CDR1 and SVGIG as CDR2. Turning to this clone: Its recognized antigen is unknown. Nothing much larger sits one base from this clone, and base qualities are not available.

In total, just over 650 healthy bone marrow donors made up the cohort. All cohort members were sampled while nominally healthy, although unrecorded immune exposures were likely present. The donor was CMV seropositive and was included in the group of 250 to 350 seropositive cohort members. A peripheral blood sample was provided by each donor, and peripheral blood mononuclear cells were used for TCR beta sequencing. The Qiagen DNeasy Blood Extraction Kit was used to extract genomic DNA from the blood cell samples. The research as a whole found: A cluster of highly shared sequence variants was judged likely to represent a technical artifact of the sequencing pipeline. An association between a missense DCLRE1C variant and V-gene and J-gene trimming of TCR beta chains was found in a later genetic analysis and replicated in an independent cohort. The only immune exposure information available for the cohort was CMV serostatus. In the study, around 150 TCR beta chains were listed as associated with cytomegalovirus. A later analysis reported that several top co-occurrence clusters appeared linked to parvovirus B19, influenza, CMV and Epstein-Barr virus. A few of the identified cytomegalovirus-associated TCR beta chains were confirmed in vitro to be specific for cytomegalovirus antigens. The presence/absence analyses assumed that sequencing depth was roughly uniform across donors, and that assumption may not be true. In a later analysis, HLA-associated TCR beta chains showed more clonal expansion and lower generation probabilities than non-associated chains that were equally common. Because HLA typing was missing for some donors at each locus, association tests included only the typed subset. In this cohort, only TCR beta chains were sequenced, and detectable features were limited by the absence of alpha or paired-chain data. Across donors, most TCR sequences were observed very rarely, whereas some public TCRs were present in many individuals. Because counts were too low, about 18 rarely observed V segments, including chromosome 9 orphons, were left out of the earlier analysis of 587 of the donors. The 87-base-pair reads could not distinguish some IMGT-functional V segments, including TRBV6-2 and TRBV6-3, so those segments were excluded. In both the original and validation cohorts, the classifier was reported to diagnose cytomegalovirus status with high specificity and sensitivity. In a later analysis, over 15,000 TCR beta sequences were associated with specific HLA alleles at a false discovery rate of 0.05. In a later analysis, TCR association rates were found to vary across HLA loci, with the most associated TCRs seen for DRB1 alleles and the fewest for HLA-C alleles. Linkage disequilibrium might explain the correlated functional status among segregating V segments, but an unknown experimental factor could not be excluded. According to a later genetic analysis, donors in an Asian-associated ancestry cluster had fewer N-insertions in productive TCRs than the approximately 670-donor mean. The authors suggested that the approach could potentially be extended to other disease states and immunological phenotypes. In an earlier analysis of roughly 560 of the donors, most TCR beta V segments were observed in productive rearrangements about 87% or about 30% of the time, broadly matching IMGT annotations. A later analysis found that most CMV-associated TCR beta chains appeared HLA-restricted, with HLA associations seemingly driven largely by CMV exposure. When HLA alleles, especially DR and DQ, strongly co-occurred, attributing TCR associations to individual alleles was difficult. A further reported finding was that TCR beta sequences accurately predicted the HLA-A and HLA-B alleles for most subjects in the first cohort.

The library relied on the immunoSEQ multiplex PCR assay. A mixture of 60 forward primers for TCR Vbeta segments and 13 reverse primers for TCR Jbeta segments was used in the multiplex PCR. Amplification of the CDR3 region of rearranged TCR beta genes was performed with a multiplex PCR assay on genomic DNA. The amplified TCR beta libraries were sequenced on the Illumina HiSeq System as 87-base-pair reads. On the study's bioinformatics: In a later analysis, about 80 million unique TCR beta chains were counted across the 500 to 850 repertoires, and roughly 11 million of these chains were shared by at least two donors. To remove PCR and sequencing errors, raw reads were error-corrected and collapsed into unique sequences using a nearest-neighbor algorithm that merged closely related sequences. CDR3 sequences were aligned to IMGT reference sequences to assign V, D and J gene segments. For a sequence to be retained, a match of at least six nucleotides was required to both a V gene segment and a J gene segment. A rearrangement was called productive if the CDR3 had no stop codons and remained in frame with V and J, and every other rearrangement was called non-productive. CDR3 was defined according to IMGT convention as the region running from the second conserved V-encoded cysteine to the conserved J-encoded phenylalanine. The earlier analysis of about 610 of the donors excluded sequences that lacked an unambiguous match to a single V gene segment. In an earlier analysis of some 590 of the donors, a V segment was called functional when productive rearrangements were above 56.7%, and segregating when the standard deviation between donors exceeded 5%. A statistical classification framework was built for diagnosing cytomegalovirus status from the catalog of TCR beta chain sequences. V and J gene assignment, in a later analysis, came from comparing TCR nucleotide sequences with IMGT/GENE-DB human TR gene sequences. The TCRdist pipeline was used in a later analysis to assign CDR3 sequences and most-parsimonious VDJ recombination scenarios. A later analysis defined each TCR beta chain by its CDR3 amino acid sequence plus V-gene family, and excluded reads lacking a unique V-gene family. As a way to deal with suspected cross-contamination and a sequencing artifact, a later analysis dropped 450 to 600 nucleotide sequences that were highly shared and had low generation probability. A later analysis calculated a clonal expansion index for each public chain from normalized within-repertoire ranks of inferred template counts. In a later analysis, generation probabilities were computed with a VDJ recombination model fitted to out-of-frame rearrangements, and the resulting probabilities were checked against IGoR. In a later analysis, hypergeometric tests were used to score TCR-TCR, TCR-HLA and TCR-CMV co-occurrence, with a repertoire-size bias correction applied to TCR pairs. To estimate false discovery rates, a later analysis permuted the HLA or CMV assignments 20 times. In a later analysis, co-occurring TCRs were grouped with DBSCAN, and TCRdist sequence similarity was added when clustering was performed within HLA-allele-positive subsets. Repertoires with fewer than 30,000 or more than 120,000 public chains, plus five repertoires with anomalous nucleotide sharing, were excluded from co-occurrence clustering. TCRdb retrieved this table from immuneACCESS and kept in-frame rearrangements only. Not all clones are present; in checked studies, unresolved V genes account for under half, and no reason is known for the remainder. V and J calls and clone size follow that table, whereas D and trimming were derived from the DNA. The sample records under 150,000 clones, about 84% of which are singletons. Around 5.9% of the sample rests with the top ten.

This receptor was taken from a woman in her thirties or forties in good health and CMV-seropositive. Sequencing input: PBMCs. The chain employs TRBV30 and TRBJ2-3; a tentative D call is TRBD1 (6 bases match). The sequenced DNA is TGTGCCTGGAGTCTTTGGACAGACGCGAATACGCAGTATTTT. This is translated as CAWSLWTDANTQYF.